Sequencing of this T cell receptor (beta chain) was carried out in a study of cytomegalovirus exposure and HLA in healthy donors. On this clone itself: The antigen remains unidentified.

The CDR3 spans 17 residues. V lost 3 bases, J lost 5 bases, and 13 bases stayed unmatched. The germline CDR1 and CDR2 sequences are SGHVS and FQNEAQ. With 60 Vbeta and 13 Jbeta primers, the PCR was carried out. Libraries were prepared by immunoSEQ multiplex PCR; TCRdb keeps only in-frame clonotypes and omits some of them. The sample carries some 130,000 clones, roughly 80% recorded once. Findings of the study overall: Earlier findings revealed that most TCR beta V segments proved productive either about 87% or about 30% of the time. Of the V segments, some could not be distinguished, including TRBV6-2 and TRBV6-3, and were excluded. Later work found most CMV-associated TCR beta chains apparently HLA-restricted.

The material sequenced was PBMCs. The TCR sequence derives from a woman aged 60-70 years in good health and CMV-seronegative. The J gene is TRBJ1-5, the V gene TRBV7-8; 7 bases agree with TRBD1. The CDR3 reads CASSLRQGAGYDQPQHF. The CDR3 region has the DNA TGTGCCAGCAGCTTGAGACAGGGTGCCGGGTACGATCAGCCCCAGCATTTT.